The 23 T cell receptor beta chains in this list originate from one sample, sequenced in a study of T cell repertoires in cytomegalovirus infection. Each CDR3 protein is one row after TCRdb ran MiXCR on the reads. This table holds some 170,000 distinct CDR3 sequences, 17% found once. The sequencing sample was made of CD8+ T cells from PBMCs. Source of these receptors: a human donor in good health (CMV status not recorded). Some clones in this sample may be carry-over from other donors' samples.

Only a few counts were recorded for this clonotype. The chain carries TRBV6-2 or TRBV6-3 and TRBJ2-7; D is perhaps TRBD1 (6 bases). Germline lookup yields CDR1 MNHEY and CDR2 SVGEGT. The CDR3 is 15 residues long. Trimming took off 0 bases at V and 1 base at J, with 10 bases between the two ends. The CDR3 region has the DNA TGTGCCAGCAGTTACTCAAGGGGGTCATCCTACGAGCAGTACTTC. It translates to CASSYSRGSSYEQYF.

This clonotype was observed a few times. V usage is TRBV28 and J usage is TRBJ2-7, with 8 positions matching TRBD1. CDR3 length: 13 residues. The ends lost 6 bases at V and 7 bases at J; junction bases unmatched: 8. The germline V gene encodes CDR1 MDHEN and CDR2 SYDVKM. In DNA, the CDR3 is TGTGCCAGCAGAAGACAGGGGTCAAGGGAGCAGTACTTC. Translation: CASRRQGSREQYF.

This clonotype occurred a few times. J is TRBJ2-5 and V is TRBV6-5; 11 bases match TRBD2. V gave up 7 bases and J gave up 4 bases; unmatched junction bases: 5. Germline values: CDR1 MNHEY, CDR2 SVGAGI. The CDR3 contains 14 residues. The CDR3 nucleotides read TGTGCCAGCATGCTAGCGGGGGGTATAGAGACCCAGTACTTC. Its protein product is CASMLAGGIETQYF.

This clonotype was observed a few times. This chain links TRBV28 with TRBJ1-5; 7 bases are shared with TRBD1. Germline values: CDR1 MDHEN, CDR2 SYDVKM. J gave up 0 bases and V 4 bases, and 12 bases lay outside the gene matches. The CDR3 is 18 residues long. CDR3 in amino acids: CASSSRGRGIPSNQPQHF. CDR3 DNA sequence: TGTGCCAGCAGTTCGAGGGGGCGAGGCATACCTAGCAATCAGCCCCAGCATTTT.

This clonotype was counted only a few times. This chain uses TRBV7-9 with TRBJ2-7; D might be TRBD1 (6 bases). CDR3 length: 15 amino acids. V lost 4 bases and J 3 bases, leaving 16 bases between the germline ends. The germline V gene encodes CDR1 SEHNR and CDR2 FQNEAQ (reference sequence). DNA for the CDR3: TGTGCCAGCAGCTCAGCACGGGACACCGACTACGAGCAGTACTTC. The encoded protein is CASSSARDTDYEQYF.

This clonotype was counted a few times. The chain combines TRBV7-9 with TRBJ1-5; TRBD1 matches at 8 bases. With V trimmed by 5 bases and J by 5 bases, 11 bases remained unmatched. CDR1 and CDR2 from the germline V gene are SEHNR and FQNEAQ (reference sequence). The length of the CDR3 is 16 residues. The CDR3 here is CASSSTDRGKDQPQHF. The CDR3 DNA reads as TGTGCCAGCAGCAGTACCGACAGGGGCAAGGATCAGCCCCAGCATTTT.

The CDR3 sequence: CASSDTPGQVFYEQYF. The CDR3 nucleotides read TGCGCCAGCAGCGATACTCCGGGGCAGGTTTTCTACGAGCAGTACTTC. This chain uses TRBV4-3 with TRBJ2-7; D may correspond to TRBD1 or TRBD2 (5 bases each). CDR1 and CDR2 (germline): LGHNA, YSLEER. Trimming left V 5 bases short and J 3 bases short, with 20 bases between. This CDR3 spans 16 amino acids.

CDR3 loop: CASSLAPQESTEAFF. The DNA for the CDR3 is TGTGCCAGCAGTTTAGCACCCCAAGAGAGTACTGAAGCTTTCTTT. The chain links TRBV28 to TRBJ1-1; D not resolved. Germline V gives CDR1 MDHEN, CDR2 SYDVKM. The CDR3 runs 15 residues. Trimming shortened V by 2 bases and J by 5 bases, and 15 bases separated the two germline ends.

CDR3: CASSLESGGTGYQPQHF. The CDR3 region has the DNA TGTGCCAGCAGCTTAGAGAGCGGTGGGACAGGGTATCAGCCCCAGCATTTT. This sequence joins TRBV7-8 and TRBJ1-5, with 9 bases matching TRBD1. The CDR3 runs 17 residues. Germline values: CDR1 SGHVS, CDR2 FQNEAQ. With V trimmed by 1 base and J by 5 bases, 9 bases remained unmatched.

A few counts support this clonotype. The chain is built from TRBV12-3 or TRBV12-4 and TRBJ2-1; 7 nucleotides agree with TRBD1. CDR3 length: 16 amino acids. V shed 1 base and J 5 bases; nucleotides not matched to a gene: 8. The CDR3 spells CASSLGGQRSNNEQFF. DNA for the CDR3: TGTGCCAGCAGTTTAGGGGGACAGAGGTCTAACAATGAGCAGTTCTTC.

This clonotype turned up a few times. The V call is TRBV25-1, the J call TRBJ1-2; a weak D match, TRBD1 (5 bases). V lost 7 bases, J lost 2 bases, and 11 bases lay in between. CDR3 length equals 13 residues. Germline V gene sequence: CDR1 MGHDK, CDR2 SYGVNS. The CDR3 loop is CASKGQPNYGYTF. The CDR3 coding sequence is TGTGCCAGCAAGGGGCAGCCCAACTATGGCTACACCTTC.

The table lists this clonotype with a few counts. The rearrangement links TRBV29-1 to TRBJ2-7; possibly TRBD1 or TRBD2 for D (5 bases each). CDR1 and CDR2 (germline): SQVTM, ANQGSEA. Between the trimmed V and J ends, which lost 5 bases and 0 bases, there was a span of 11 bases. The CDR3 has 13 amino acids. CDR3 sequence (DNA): TGCAGCGTTCCGGGACGGTCCTCCTACGAGCAGTACTTC. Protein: CSVPGRSSYEQYF.

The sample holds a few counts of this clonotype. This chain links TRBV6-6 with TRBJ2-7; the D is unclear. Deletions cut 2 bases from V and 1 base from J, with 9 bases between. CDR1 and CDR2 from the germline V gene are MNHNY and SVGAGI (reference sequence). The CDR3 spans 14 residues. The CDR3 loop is CASSYSQFSYEQYF. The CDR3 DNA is TGTGCCAGCAGTTACAGTCAGTTTTCCTACGAGCAGTACTTC.

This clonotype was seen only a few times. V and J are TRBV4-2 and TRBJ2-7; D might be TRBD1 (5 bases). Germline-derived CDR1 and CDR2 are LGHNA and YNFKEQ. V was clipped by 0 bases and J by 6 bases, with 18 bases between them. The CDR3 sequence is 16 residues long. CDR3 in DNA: TGTGCCAGCAGCCAAGAAGGGGTAGGGATCGACTTCGAGCAGTACTTC. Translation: CASSQEGVGIDFEQYF.

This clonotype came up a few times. Here the CDR3 reads CASRDYFLPLRGNTIYF. CDR3 bases: TGTGCCAGCAGGGACTACTTCCTACCGTTGCGAGGAAACACCATATATTTT. The V call is TRBV25-1, the J call TRBJ1-3, with unresolved D. Deletions cut 6 bases from V and 4 bases from J, with 22 bases between. In germline, CDR1 is MGHDK, CDR2 SYGVNS. This CDR3 contains 17 residues.

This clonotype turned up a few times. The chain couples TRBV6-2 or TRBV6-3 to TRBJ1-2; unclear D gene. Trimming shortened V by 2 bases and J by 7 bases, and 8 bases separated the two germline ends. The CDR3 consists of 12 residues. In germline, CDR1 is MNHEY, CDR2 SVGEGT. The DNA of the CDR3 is TGTGCCAGCAGTTACGAAGAACCTGGCTACACCTTC. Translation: CASSYEEPGYTF.

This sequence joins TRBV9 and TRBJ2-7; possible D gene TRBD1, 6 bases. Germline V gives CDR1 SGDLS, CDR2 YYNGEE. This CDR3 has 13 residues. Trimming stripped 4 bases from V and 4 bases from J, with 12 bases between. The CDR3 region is CASSPQTGYEQYF. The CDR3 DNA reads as TGTGCCAGCAGCCCTCAGACAGGATACGAGCAGTACTTC.

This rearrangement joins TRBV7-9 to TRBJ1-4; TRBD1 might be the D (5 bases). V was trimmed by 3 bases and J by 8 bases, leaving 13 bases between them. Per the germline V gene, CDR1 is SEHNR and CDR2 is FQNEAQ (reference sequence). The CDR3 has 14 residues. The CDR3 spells CASSLGTAGEKLFF. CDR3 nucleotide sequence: TGTGCCAGCAGCTTGGGGACGGCGGGGGAAAAACTGTTTTTT.

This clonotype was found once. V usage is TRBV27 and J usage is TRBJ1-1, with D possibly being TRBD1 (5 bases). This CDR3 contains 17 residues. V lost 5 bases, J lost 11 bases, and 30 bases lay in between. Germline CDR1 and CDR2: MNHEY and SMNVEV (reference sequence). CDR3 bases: TGTGCCAGCAGTCCCTCAGGCTGGAGCAGGGTTAGCCCAGAGGCTTTCTTT. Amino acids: CASSPSGWSRVSPEAFF.

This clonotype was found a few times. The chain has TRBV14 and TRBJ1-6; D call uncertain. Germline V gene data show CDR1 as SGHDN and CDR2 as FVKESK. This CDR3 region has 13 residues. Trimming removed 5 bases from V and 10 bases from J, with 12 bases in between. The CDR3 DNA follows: TGTGCCAGCAGCGACCAAGGGTCATCACCCCTCCACTTT. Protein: CASSDQGSSPLHF. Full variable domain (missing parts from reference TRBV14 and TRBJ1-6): EAGVTQFPSHSVIEKGQTVTLRCDPISGHDNLYWYRRVMGKEIKFLLHFVKESKQDESGMPNNRFLAERTGGTYSTLKVQPAELEDSGVYFCASSDQGSSPLHFGNGTRLTVT.

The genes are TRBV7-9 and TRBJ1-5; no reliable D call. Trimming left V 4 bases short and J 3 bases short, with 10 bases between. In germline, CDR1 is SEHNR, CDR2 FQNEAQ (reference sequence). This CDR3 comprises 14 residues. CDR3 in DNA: TGTGCCAGCAGCTCGGGAGGACCCAATCAGCCCCAGCATTTT. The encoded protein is CASSSGGPNQPQHF.

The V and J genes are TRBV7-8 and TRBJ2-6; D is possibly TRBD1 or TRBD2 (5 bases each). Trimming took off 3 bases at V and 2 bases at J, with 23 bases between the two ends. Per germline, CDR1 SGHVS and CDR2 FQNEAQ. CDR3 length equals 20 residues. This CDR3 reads CASSLKTPGPPKAGANVLTF. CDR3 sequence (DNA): TGTGCCAGCAGCTTGAAGACTCCGGGGCCACCGAAGGCTGGGGCCAACGTCCTGACTTTC.

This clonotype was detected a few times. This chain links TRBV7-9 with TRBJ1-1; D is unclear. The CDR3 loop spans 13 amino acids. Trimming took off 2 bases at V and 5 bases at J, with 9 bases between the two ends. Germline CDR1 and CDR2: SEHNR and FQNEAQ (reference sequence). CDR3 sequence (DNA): TGTGCCAGCAGCTTAAGAAGCGATACTGAAGCTTTCTTT. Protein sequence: CASSLRSDTEAFF.